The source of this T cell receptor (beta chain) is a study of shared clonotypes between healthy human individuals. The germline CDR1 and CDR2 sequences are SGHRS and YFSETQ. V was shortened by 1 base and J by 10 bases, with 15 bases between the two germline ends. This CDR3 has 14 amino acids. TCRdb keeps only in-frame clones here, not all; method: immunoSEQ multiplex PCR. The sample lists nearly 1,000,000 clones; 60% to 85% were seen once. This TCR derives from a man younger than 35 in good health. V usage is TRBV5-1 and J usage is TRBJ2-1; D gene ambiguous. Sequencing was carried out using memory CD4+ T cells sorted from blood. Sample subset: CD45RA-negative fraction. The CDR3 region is CASSLPWAAAEQFF. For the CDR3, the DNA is TGCGCCAGCAGCTTGCCCTGGGCGGCGGCGGAGCAGTTCTTC. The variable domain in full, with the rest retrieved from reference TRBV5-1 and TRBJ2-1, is KAGVTQTPRYLIKTRGQQVTLSCSPISGHRSVSWYQQTPGQGLQFLFEYFSETQRNKGNFPGRFSGRQFSNSRSEMNVSTLELGDSALYLCASSLPWAAAEQFFGPGTRLTVL.